These 11 T cell receptor beta chains were all obtained from the same sample, sequenced in a study of identical twins (dated by TCRdb to about 2016). The library came from 5' RACE. These reads were obtained on an Illumina HiSeq 2000. Starting from the raw public reads, TCRdb applied fastp trimming at Q25, assembled clones with MiXCR and retained in-frame beta chains. Rows matching on CDR3 protein sequence are summarized as one entry with the most common DNA and genes. The sample contains about 470,000 distinct CDR3 sequences, less than 25% of them found a single time. The top ten hold around 3% of the sample. The data also belong to a second study, concerning T cells expressing NK-cell markers.

Specimen: CD4+ T cells sorted from blood. The origin of the receptors is a woman aged 18-30 years in good health.

The gene calls are TRBV2 and TRBJ2-1; 9 bases are a match to TRBD2. The CDR3 has 15 residues. The germline CDR1 and CDR2 sequences are SNHLY and FYNNEI. V lost 7 bases and J lost 6; bases outside the gene matches: 10. CDR3 sequence (DNA): TGTGCCAGCACCGCCGATAGCGGGGGCCTCAATGAGCAGTTCTTC. The encoded protein is CASTADSGGLNEQFF.

The genes are TRBV7-9 and TRBJ1-2; D is unclear. The CDR3 has 13 amino acids. The germline V gene encodes CDR1 SEHNR and CDR2 FQNEAQ (reference sequence). The V end lost 4 bases, the J end lost 8 bases, and 14 bases lay between the germline ends. Here the CDR3 reads CASSSSTSWGYTF. For the CDR3, the DNA is TGTGCCAGCAGCTCAAGTACCAGTTGGGGCTACACCTTC.

This clonotype was observed a few times. The rearrangement joins TRBV7-9 to TRBJ2-3, with TRBD2 as a possible D gene (6 bases). Per germline, CDR1 SEHNR and CDR2 FQNEAQ (reference sequence). This CDR3 spans 16 amino acids. Trimming removed 4 bases at V and 4 bases at J, with 18 bases between. In nucleotides, the CDR3 is TGTGCCAGCAGCTCCCCAGCGGGCTTGCAAGCAGATACGCAGTATTTT. Translation: CASSSPAGLQADTQYF.

This clonotype appeared a few times. V and J are TRBV5-1 and TRBJ2-7; 7 nucleotides agree with TRBD1. The CDR3 has 14 amino acids. V lost 4 bases to trimming and J lost 3 bases; unmatched junction nucleotides: 7. The germline gives CDR1 SGHRS, CDR2 YFSETQ. This chain's CDR3 is CASSPRDSGYEQYF. The CDR3 nucleotides read TGCGCCAGCAGCCCCCGGGACAGCGGCTACGAGCAGTACTTC. Drawing the rest from reference TRBV5-1 and TRBJ2-7, the complete variable domain is KAGVTQTPRYLIKTRGQQVTLSCSPISGHRSVSWYQQTPGQGLQFLFEYFSETQRNKGNFPGRFSGRQFSNSRSEMNVSTLELGDSALYLCASSPRDSGYEQYFGPGTRLTVT.

This clonotype has a handful of counts. The rearrangement joins TRBV20-1 to TRBJ1-2; TRBD1 might be the D (5 bases). The CDR3 is 11 residues long. CDR1 is DFQATT, CDR2 SNEGSKA, per germline (reference sequence). Trimming took 3 bases from V and 5 from J, leaving 7 bases between them. The CDR3 loop reads CSASGGYGYTF. The CDR3 DNA reads as TGCAGTGCTAGTGGGGGTTATGGCTACACCTTC.

This clonotype has at least ten counts. The chain has TRBV6-2 or TRBV6-3 and TRBJ2-6; weak D call: TRBD2 (5 bases). The germline V gene encodes CDR1 MNHEY and CDR2 SVGEGT. V was clipped by 5 bases and J by 0 bases, with 17 bases between them. CDR3 length: 18 residues. CDR3 sequence: CASSPTPGSASGANVLTF. In DNA form, the CDR3 reads TGTGCCAGCAGTCCAACTCCGGGAAGCGCCTCTGGGGCCAACGTCCTGACTTTC.

The chain combines TRBV7-2 with TRBJ2-7, with 7 nucleotides matching TRBD2. Germline V gene lookup returns CDR1 SGHTA and CDR2 FQGNSA. Trimming removed 5 bases from V and 0 bases from J; junction bases left unmatched: 7. The CDR3 runs 15 residues. DNA of the CDR3: TGTGCCAGCAGCCGAGCGGGGAAGAGCTCCTACGAGCAGTACTTC. It codes for CASSRAGKSSYEQYF.

The J gene is TRBJ2-5, the V gene TRBV18, with 9 bases matching TRBD1. CDR3 size: 14 residues. After removal of 3 bases from V and 4 bases from J, the junction contained 3 bases not matched to a gene. Germline lookup yields CDR1 KGHSH and CDR2 LQKENI. The CDR3 region has the DNA TGTGCCAGCTCACCGGACAGGGGTTTAGAGACCCAGTACTTC. The encoded protein is CASSPDRGLETQYF.

The chain links TRBV3-1 to TRBJ2-1; D is undetermined. Deletions cut 2 bases from V and 4 bases from J, with 15 bases between. The germline V gene encodes CDR1 LGHDT and CDR2 YNNKEL (reference sequence). This CDR3 has 16 residues. The CDR3 bases are TGTGCCAGCAGCCAAAAAGATACTGCTTTTTACAATGAGCAGTTCTTC. This translates into CASSQKDTAFYNEQFF.

CDR3 sequence reads: CASSQSGANEQFF. As DNA, the CDR3 is TGTGCCAGCAGCCAGTCTGGCGCTAATGAGCAGTTCTTC. The chain uses TRBV3-1 and TRBJ2-1; unclear D gene. V lost 3 bases and J 7 bases, leaving 10 bases between the germline ends. The CDR3 is 13 amino acids. Germline V gene data show CDR1 as LGHDT and CDR2 as YNNKEL (reference sequence).

This chain links TRBV7-9 with TRBJ1-1; D unresolved. The germline gives CDR1 SEHNR, CDR2 FQNEAQ (reference sequence). The V and J ends lost 4 bases and 11 bases respectively, with 11 bases between them. The CDR3 spans 11 residues. The CDR3 loop is CASSSTPVAFF. The CDR3 DNA is TGTGCCAGCAGCTCGACCCCAGTGGCTTTCTTT.